This entry features one T cell receptor (beta chain) sequence. This sample was included in a study of blood T cell repertoires in COVID-19. Turning to the study itself: COVID-19 samples from acute and convalescent phases originated in the United States, Italy and Spain. The cDNA or gDNA used as material had been derived from T cells, B-cell-depleted T cells, or PBMCs.

Authors' processing steps: Reference gene primer amplification yielded estimated nucleated cell counts. Libraries were prepared by immunoSEQ multiplex PCR; TCRdb keeps only in-frame clonotypes and omits some of them. D and trimming were read from the DNA, whereas the V and J calls and clone size are those reported in that table. Of about 40,000 clones listed, roughly three quarters are singletons. Trimming cost V 0 bases and J 10 bases, with 7 bases left between them. CDR1 and CDR2 from the germline V gene are MNHEY and SVGAGI. The CDR3 extends over 12 amino acids. The source material was peripheral blood. The receptor was isolated from a woman aged 80 or over with acute or convalescent COVID-19. This sequence joins TRBV6-5 and TRBJ2-1; maybe TRBD1 (6 bases). The CDR3, as DNA: TGTGCCAGCAGTTACTCTAGGGGGGAGCAGTTCTTC. It specifies CASSYSRGEQFF.